Below, 25 T cell receptor beta chains from the same sample are listed, as sequenced in a study of blood T cell repertoires in COVID-19. Method: immunoSEQ multiplex PCR; TCRdb's copy keeps in-frame clones and lacks some. The repertoire holds approximately 140,000 clones, with 75% to 90% as singletons. Input material: PBMCs or T cells enriched from blood (not recorded which). All receptors come from a man in his fifties or sixties in a cohort exposed to, infected with or recovered from COVID-19 (not recorded which).

The J gene is TRBJ2-1, the V gene TRBV25-1, with TRBD2 matching 8 bases. The CDR3 runs 14 residues. CDR1 is MGHDK, CDR2 SYGVNS, per germline. Trimming cost V 1 base and J 8 bases; bases outside gene matches: 4. The CDR3 loop reads CASSESASGYEQFF. CDR3 nucleotides: TGTGCCAGCAGTGAATCGGCTAGCGGGTATGAGCAGTTCTTC.

V is TRBV30 and J is TRBJ2-3, with 7 bases lining up with TRBD2. The CDR3 length is 13 residues. V was pared by 8 bases and J by 0 bases, with 5 bases of the junction left unmatched. Germline CDR1 GTSNPN, CDR2 SVGIG (reference sequence). The chain's CDR3 is CAGIAGSTDTQYF. The CDR3 DNA is TGTGCCGGGATAGCGGGTAGCACAGATACGCAGTATTTT.

V is TRBV11-3 and J is TRBJ2-1; 7 bases map to TRBD1. Losses at the gene ends were 6 bases for V and 5 bases for J; bases not matched to a gene: 13. The germline V gene has CDR1 SGHNT and CDR2 YENEEA. The CDR3 totals 16 residues. CDR3 loop: CASSHLMVDRHNEQFF. The DNA for the CDR3 is TGTGCCAGCAGTCATCTCATGGTGGACAGGCACAATGAGCAGTTCTTC.

This clone was detected only a few times. This chain links TRBV10-3 with TRBJ2-7; TRBD1 matches 7 bases. The J segment lost 10 bases and the V segment lost 8 bases, leaving 11 bases of the junction unmatched. CDR1 is ENHRY and CDR2 is SYGVKD in the germline V gene. The length of the CDR3 is 12 residues. CDR3 bases: TGTGCCATCTCCGGACAGGCGGAAGAACAGTACTTC. Protein: CAISGQAEEQYF.

CDR3 in DNA: TGCAGCGCAGATAGTCGAGGAGAGACCCAGTACTTC. Protein sequence: CSADSRGETQYF. The chain employs TRBV29-1 and TRBJ2-5; no clear D. The V end was cut by 7 bases, the J end by 4 bases, with 13 bases between. The CDR3 runs 12 residues. Germline assignment: CDR1 SQVTM and CDR2 ANQGSEA. Complete variable domain (other parts from reference TRBV29-1 and TRBJ2-5): SAVISQKPSRDICQRGTSLTIQCQVDSQVTMMFWYRQQPGQSLTLIATANQGSEATYESGFVIDKFPISRPNLTFSTLTVSNMSPEDSSIYLCSADSRGETQYFGPGTRLLVL.

This clone was counted between two and nine times. Other DNA sequences in the same sample also yield this CDR3. The chain combines TRBV18 with TRBJ1-5; D call uncertain. Germline values: CDR1 KGHSH, CDR2 LQKENI. Trimming stripped 3 bases from V and 4 bases from J, with 7 bases between. The CDR3 covers 13 residues. The CDR3: CASSPEGNQPQHF. The CDR3 region has the DNA TGTGCCAGCTCACCCGAGGGAAATCAGCCCCAGCATTTT.

The J gene is TRBJ1-1, the V gene TRBV18, with a weak D call TRBD1 (6 bases). CDR1 is KGHSH and CDR2 is LQKENI in the germline V gene. V lost 2 bases and J lost 9, with 10 bases in between. This CDR3 is built from 12 residues. DNA for the CDR3: TGTGCCAGCTCACCAGGGACATACCAAGCTTTCTTT. Translating it yields CASSPGTYQAFF.

This chain links TRBV19 with TRBJ2-7, with no clear D. The V gene lost 5 bases and the J gene lost 3 bases, with 14 bases spanning the gap. CDR1 is LNHDA, CDR2 SQIVND, per germline (reference sequence). There are 14 residues in the CDR3. This chain's CDR3 is CASSPVNNFYEQYF. The CDR3 nucleotides read TGTGCCAGTAGTCCAGTGAACAATTTCTACGAGCAGTACTTC.

The chain has TRBV7-2 and TRBJ1-4; 10 bases fit TRBD1. The germline V gene encodes CDR1 SGHTA and CDR2 FQGNSA. V dropped 1 base and J dropped 8; count of bases not matched to a gene: 4. The CDR3 extends over 15 amino acids. CDR3 loop: CASSLVLTGGEKLFF. The DNA of the CDR3 is TGTGCCAGCAGCTTAGTTTTGACAGGGGGCGAAAAACTGTTTTTT.

The chain joins TRBV9 to TRBJ2-7, with a weak D call TRBD1 (6 bases). Trimming left V 4 bases short and J 3 bases short, with 17 bases between. The CDR3 runs 15 residues. Germline CDR1 SGDLS, CDR2 YYNGEE. The CDR3: CASSPTGTPYYEQYF. The CDR3 nucleotides read TGTGCCAGCAGCCCCACCGGGACACCGTACTACGAGCAGTACTTC.

The chain uses TRBV18 and TRBJ2-7; 7 bases are shared with TRBD2. Unmatched junction bases numbered 4, after V lost 3 bases and J lost 2 bases. CDR1 and CDR2 (germline): KGHSH, LQKENI. The CDR3 loop spans 14 amino acids. In DNA form, the CDR3 reads TGTGCCAGCTCACCCCCGGGACTAACCTACGAGCAGTACTTC. Encoded protein: CASSPPGLTYEQYF.

The rearrangement uses TRBV5-1 and TRBJ2-1; maybe TRBD1 (6 bases). Trimming took 4 bases from V and 6 from J, leaving 8 bases between them. Germline V gene sequence: CDR1 SGHRS, CDR2 YFSETQ. CDR3 size: 12 residues. The CDR3 DNA reads TGCGCCAGCAGCCTGACAGGCAATGAGCAGTTCTTC. Encoded protein: CASSLTGNEQFF. The variable domain in full, completed from reference TRBV5-1 and TRBJ2-1, reads KAGVTQTPRYLIKTRGQQVTLSCSPISGHRSVSWYQQTPGQGLQFLFEYFSETQRNKGNFPGRFSGRQFSNSRSEMNVSTLELGDSALYLCASSLTGNEQFFGPGTRLTVL.

The V gene is TRBV11-2, the J gene TRBJ2-5; tentatively, D is TRBD1 (7 bases). CDR1 is SGHAT, CDR2 FQNNGV, per germline. V gave up 5 bases and J gave up 5 bases, with 24 bases separating them. The CDR3 contains 17 residues. CDR3 bases: TGTGCCAGCAGCGACCCGGGGGTAGGGGGCCTTGGGGAGACCCAGTACTTC. Translation gives CASSDPGVGGLGETQYF.

The rearrangement uses TRBV5-1 and TRBJ2-5, with 9 positions matching TRBD2. V lost 0 bases, J lost 1 base, and 7 bases stayed unmatched. Looked up from germline, CDR1 is SGHRS and CDR2 is YFSETQ. The CDR3 covers 17 residues. The CDR3 coding sequence is TGCGCCAGCAGCTTGGCAATTGCGGGAGGGCCCCAAGAGACCCAGTACTTC. Protein: CASSLAIAGGPQETQYF.

V and J are TRBV7-9 and TRBJ2-7, with D possibly matching TRBD2 (6 bases). The V gene's germline CDR1 is SEHNR and CDR2 FQNEAQ (reference sequence). V dropped 4 bases and J dropped 1 base, with 11 bases sitting between them. The CDR3 spans 14 residues. The CDR3 spells CASSSGLLSYEQYF. The CDR3 DNA sequence: TGTGCCAGCAGCTCGGGACTTCTGTCCTACGAGCAGTACTTC.

The chain combines TRBV18 with TRBJ1-1; D may be TRBD1 (5 bases). This CDR3 has 14 residues. V gave up 1 base and J gave up 3 bases, with 9 bases separating them. From germline, CDR1 is KGHSH and CDR2 LQKENI. The CDR3 loop reads CASSPQVGDTEAFF. For the CDR3, the DNA is TGTGCCAGCTCACCACAGGTAGGGGACACTGAAGCTTTCTTT.

The chain uses TRBV4-3 and TRBJ1-1; D gene ambiguous. V lost 6 bases, J lost 2 bases, and 10 bases lay in between. Germline CDR1 and CDR2: LGHNA and YSLEER. The CDR3 runs to 13 residues. CDR3 in amino acids: CASRKQTNTEAFF. As DNA, the CDR3 is TGCGCCAGCAGGAAACAGACCAACACTGAAGCTTTCTTT.

The chain is built from TRBV4-1 and TRBJ1-1, with D perhaps matching TRBD1 (6 bases). Germline CDR1 MGHRA, CDR2 YSYEKL. Between the trimmed V and J ends, which lost 1 base and 7 bases, there was a span of 16 bases. This CDR3 has 15 residues. The CDR3 bases are TGCGCCAGCAGCCAAGGAGCCGGAGGGGGGGTTGAAGCTTTCTTT. Its translation: CASSQGAGGGVEAFF.

This sequence joins TRBV5-8 and TRBJ2-7; 8 bases are a match to TRBD2. Germline V gene data show CDR1 as SGHTS and CDR2 as YDEGEE. J lost 7 bases, V lost 8 bases, and 5 bases had no gene match. The CDR3 runs 11 residues. The CDR3 protein is CARAGAGEQYF. DNA of the CDR3: TGTGCCAGAGCGGGAGCGGGGGAGCAGTACTTC.

The gene calls are TRBV5-6 and TRBJ1-2, with TRBD1 matching 8 bases. CDR1 is SGHDT, CDR2 YYEEEE, per germline. J was trimmed by 5 bases and V by 4 bases; bases with no gene match: 10. The CDR3 is 15 amino acids. Written as DNA, the CDR3 is TGTGCCAGCAGCCCCCGACAGGGGCGGCGGTATGGCTACACCTTC. Its translation: CASSPRQGRRYGYTF.

V usage is TRBV27 and J usage is TRBJ2-7; a possible D gene is TRBD1 (6 bases). Germline CDR1 is MNHEY and CDR2 is SMNVEV (reference sequence). The CDR3 is made up of 16 amino acids. Trimming stripped 5 bases from V and 3 bases from J, with 20 bases between. Here the CDR3 DNA reads TGTGCCAGCAGTCCCAGTTCAGGGGATCGAGTCTACGAGCAGTACTTC. It encodes CASSPSSGDRVYEQYF.

This clone was recorded only once. The chain carries TRBV6-5 and TRBJ2-3; TRBD2 might be the D (6 bases). Between the trimmed V and J ends, which lost 7 bases and 8 bases, there was a span of 16 bases. Per the germline V gene, CDR1 is MNHEY and CDR2 is SVGAGI. The CDR3 is 13 residues long. This CDR3 reads CASNRGREGTQYF. CDR3 in DNA: TGTGCCAGCAACCGGGGGAGAGAAGGTACGCAGTATTTT.

This chain links TRBV30 with TRBJ1-6, with 8 positions matching TRBD1. In germline, CDR1 is GTSNPN, CDR2 SVGIG (reference sequence). V dropped 3 bases and J dropped 10; count of bases not matched to a gene: 11. This CDR3 spans 15 amino acids. CDR3 region: CAWRETGQGRSPLHF. In nucleotides, the CDR3 is TGTGCCTGGAGAGAGACAGGACAGGGACGGTCACCCCTCCACTTT.

This clone was detected a few times. This rearrangement joins TRBV7-8 to TRBJ1-5, with TRBD1 matching 8 bases. This CDR3 spans 12 amino acids. The junction had 3 bases not matched to a gene; V was cut back by 5 bases and J by 9 bases. Germline lookup yields CDR1 SGHVS and CDR2 FQNEAQ. CDR3: CASSPGTGPQHF. DNA of the CDR3: TGTGCCAGCAGCCCGGGGACAGGGCCCCAGCATTTT.

Concerning this clone: Additional DNA sequences in this sample encode the identical CDR3. The V and J genes are TRBV7-9 and TRBJ1-2; a weak D match, TRBD1 (6 bases). Germline CDR1 and CDR2: SEHNR and FQNEAQ (reference sequence). This CDR3 spans 13 amino acids. V gave up 2 bases and J gave up 2 bases, with 6 bases separating them. The CDR3 loop is CASSLQGNYGYTF. The CDR3 nucleotides are TGTGCCAGCAGCTTACAGGGGAACTATGGCTACACCTTC. Filled out from reference TRBV7-9 and TRBJ1-2, the complete variable domain reads DTGVSQNPRHKITKRGQNVTFRCDPISEHNRLYWYRQTLGQGPEFLTYFQNEAQLEKSRLLSDRFSAERPKGSFSTLEIQRTEQGDSAMYLCASSLQGNYGYTFGSGTRLTVV.